This TCR beta chain is from a study of CXCR3-negative and CXCR3-positive naive CD8 T cells. CDR3 length: 17 amino acids. Germline loops: CDR1 SEHNR, CDR2 FQNEAQ (reference sequence). UMI labels and 5' RACE were used to prepare the TRB cDNA libraries. Following a re-call of the 5' RACE reads, TCRdb has one entry per CDR3 protein and lacks DNA. In all, the sample yields fewer than 95,000 distinct CDR3 sequences. The chain couples TRBV7-9 to TRBJ2-7. This TCR came from a human donor in good health. Some clones in this sample may be carry-over from other donors' samples. Source material: naive CXCR3- CD8+ T cells from blood. The subset is: CD45RO-CCR7+CD27+CD95- naive CD8+ T cells lacking CXCR3 (TNR3-). The CDR3 reads CASSDPTEKSTSYEQYF.